Sequencing of this T cell receptor (beta chain) was carried out in a study of blood T cell repertoires in COVID-19. In the study overall: Acute and convalescent COVID-19 specimens originated in the United States, Italy and Spain.

This clone appeared a single time. The protocol was immunoSEQ multiplex PCR, while the TCRdb copy is restricted to in-frame clones and leaves out a portion. The profile shows some 340,000 clones, 85% to 95% of them singletons. Participants were aged roughly 18 to 90 years, lived in roughly 25 US areas, and enrolled virtually. All exposed participants met a person with COVID-19 within 2 weeks before entering the study. This sequence was found in a woman younger than 45 who had been exposed to COVID-19. The sequencing input was PBMCs or T cells enriched from blood (not recorded which).

This CDR3 reads CAISTTRTSGNTGELFF. The DNA for the CDR3 is TGTGCCATCAGTACGACTCGGACTAGCGGGAACACCGGGGAGCTGTTTTTT. This chain links TRBV10-3 with TRBJ2-2, with 10 bases fitting TRBD2. The CDR3 loop spans 17 amino acids. Germline V lookup: CDR1 ENHRY, CDR2 SYGVKD. After removal of 5 bases from V and 1 base from J, the junction contained 7 bases not matched to a gene.